This TCR beta chain was recorded in a study of regulatory T cells in long-lasting Graves disease (dated by TCRdb to the early 2020s). About the investigation overall: Patients with newly diagnosed Graves' disease had been on antithyroid drugs for under 3 months. Patients with persistent Graves' disease were compared with patients with newly diagnosed Graves' disease using TCR sequencing and RNA sequencing of peripheral blood. The study took place in China and was registered as a clinical trial. A total of 33 samples were covered by TCR sequencing, comprising some 13 persistent and approximately 20 newly diagnosed Graves' disease patients. What the authors observed across the whole study: Only peripheral blood was studied, because thyroid tissue, the primary lesion, was inaccessible. Only the TCR beta chain was sequenced and analyzed. Compared with newly diagnosed patients, persistent Graves' disease patients had lower TCR Shannon entropy and fewer highly expanded clones, which suggests clonal expansion. Persistent disease showed preferential use of TRBV28, TRBJ1-2 and TRBJ2-5, whereas newly diagnosed disease favored TRBV20-1 and TRBJ2-1. As a limitation, the authors acknowledged that the small sample size may reduce accuracy. A larger number of public clonotypes was shared among persistent patients (about 2,700) than among newly diagnosed patients (roughly 930).

The library was prepared using multiplex PCR. The reads were generated on an Illumina HiSeq 4000. iRepertoire HTBI primers and Arm-PCR amplification of CDR3 regions were used to construct TCR beta libraries. Before sequencing, the PCR products underwent gel purification. Regarding the original processing steps: Gene usage analysis of CDR3 amino acid clonotypes used the roughly 62 TRBV and 11 to 15 TRBJ segments found across samples. Filtered high-quality paired reads were merged into contigs using COPE and FqMerger. BLAST was used to align contigs to the IMGT TRBV, TRBD and TRBJ reference genes, and CDR3 was defined following IMGT. Any clonotype with a frequency above 0.1% was counted as a highly expanded clone. Repertoire diversity was measured by Shannon entropy, and V-J evenness by the Gini coefficient. A clonotype found in more than one individual was treated as public. TCRdb cleaned the public reads at Q25 with fastp, built clones with MiXCR and kept in-frame beta chains. Rows matching on CDR3 protein sequence are summarized as one entry with the most common DNA and genes. V and J calls and clone size were set by TCRdb, not the authors. For this sample there are around 450,000 distinct CDR3 sequences; roughly 15% appear just once. The ten largest clones represent more than 10% of the sample.

The CDR3 has 13 amino acids, counting the end cysteine and phenylalanine. CDR3 DNA only is kept here, 39 bases in frame from base 1. The germline V gene (reference sequence) gives CDR1 as DFQATT and CDR2 as SNEGSKA. V loses 2 bases, J loses 7 bases, and the germline ends lie 13 bases apart. This specimen's time point label, interpreted: newly diagnosed GD, antithyroid drugs for less than 3 months. For both TCR sequencing and RNA sequencing, RNA was extracted from PBMCs in TRIzol. Graves' disease was diagnosed according to American Thyroid Association guidelines. The patients came from an endocrinology department in Xi'an, China. Each patient gave approximately 8.8 milliliters of peripheral blood, collected in an EDTA anticoagulant tube. Ficoll Paque Plus density gradient separation was used to isolate PBMCs, and no further T cell sorting was performed. An Agilent 2100 Bioanalyzer and agarose gel were used to assess RNA quality, and a NanoDrop 2000 was used to measure RNA concentration.

This clonotype was seen only a few times. The clone's antigen remains unknown. No per-base quality is available; no much larger clone lies one base away. This sample was also put to use in a study of T cells in Graves' hyperthyroidism and ophthalmopathy. The second investigation adds: A patient counted as having stable Graves' hyperthyroidism if no progression to ophthalmopathy occurred over 18 months of follow-up. Hyperthyroidism patients were aged 18 to 65 years and newly diagnosed, with disease duration of less than 2 months. Patients with uncontrolled infections, other autoimmune diseases, pregnancy or lactation were excluded. Diagnoses relied on clinical symptoms, serum thyroxine and TRAb, thyroid ultrasound and orbital computed tomography. For the first round of RT-PCR on the TCR CDR3, the HTBI primer set was used together with the Qiagen OneStep RT-PCR kit. Blood samples also contained most of the expanded thyroid clonotypes (frequency above 0.001), which suggests that blood repertoires may reflect thyroid immune responses. A 13 V-J signature model separated ophthalmopathy from stable hyperthyroidism, with approximately 87% sensitivity and roughly 81% specificity in cross-validation and 80%/75% in testing. In validation, the model predicted progression to ophthalmopathy a median of approximately 6.6 months before onset, with 65% to 71% sensitivity and around 76% specificity. To identify distinguishing TCR V-J signatures, a discovery cohort of about a hundred patients was used, comprising approximately 40 with Graves' ophthalmopathy and 57 with stable Graves' hyperthyroidism. An independent validation cohort of fewer than 20 hyperthyroidism patients and about 16 patients who later progressed to ophthalmopathy tested prospective prediction of ophthalmopathy. The 100 discovery patients were randomly split 7:3 into training and test sets. In addition, the study compared T-cell repertoires in thyroid tissue and in blood from several Graves' hyperthyroidism patients. After sampling, hyperthyroidism patients received methimazole starting at 30 mg daily, and ophthalmopathy patients received high-dose intravenous methylprednisolone. The libraries were constructed in a second round of multiplex PCR and then size-selected and purified. The libraries were sequenced on an Illumina HiSeq2000 using paired-end 100 bp reads. SOAPnuke was used to process the raw data, with reads discarded if the reads contained adapters or uncalled bases, had a mean Phred below 15, or lacked an exact constant-primer or identifier match. High-quality paired reads were merged with COPE v1.2.5, and unique nucleotide sequences were defined as clonotypes. MiTCR v1.1 was used to align the clonotypes against IMGT TRBV, TRBD and TRBJ reference segments. Analysis was restricted to V-J combinations with a frequency above 0.0001, which covered over 98% of repertoires. The TCS score was defined as F50 (clonal expansion) divided by E x V (chaos), with BLOSUM62-based TCRdist calculated between CDR3 peptides within each V-J. Welch's t-statistics and random forest reduced 500 to 650 V-J features to roughly 13, which were used in a naive Bayes classifier (R e1071). Sample size was not statistically predetermined, and blinding of investigators to group allocation was not performed. According to the paper, TCR Vbeta CDR3 sequencing was carried out on 135 peripheral blood samples, which came from more than 40 ophthalmopathy, around 75 hyperthyroidism and roughly 17 progressor patients.

This sequence uses TRBV20-1 and TRBJ2-3; the D gene lacks a confident call. This clonotype was obtained from a middle-aged man with Graves disease. Donor details come from another sample of the same person, matched by shared clones. Sequenced material: peripheral blood mononuclear cells (PBMCs), taken at new diagnosis, from a patient treated with antithyroid drugs. The DNA sequence is as follows: TGCAGTGCTAGACAAGGGATTAGCAATACGCAGTATTTT. This is translated as CSARQGISNTQYF.